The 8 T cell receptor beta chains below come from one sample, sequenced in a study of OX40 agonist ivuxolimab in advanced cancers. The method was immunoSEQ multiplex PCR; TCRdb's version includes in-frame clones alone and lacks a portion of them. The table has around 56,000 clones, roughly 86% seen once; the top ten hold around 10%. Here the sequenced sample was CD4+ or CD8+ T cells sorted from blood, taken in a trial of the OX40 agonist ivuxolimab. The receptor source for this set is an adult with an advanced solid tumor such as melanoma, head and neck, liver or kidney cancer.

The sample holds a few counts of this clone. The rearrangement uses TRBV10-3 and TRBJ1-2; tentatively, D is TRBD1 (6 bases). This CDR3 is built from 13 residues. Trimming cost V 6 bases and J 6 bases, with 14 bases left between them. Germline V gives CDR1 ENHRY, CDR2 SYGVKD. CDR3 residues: CAISRGVSDGYTF. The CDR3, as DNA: TGTGCCATCAGCAGGGGTGTCTCGGATGGCTACACCTTC.

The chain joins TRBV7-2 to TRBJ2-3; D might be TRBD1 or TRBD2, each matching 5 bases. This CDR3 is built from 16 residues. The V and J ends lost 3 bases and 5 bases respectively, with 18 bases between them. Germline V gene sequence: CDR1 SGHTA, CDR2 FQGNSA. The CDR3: CASSFPWDGPGDTQYF. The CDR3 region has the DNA TGTGCCAGCAGCTTTCCGTGGGACGGGCCAGGAGATACGCAGTATTTT.

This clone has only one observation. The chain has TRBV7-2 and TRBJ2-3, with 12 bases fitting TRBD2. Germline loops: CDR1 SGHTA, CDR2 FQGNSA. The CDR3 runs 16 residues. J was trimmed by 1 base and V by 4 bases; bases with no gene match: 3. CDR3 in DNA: TGTGCCAGCAGCTCGACTAGCGGGAGCCGCACAGATACGCAGTATTTT. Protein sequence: CASSSTSGSRTDTQYF.

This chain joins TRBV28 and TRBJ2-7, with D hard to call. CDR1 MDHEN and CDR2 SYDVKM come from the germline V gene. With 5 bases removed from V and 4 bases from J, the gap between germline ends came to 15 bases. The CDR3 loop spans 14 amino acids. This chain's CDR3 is CASSVTGSGYEQYF. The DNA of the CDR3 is TGTGCCAGCAGTGTAACGGGTTCTGGGTACGAGCAGTACTTC.

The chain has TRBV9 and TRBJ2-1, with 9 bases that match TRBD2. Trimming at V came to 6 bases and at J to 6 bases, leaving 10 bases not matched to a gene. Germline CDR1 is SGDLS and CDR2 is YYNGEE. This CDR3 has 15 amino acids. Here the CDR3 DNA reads TGTGCCAGCACGTCGGGGACTAGCTCCCTCAATGAGCAGTTCTTC. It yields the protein CASTSGTSSLNEQFF.

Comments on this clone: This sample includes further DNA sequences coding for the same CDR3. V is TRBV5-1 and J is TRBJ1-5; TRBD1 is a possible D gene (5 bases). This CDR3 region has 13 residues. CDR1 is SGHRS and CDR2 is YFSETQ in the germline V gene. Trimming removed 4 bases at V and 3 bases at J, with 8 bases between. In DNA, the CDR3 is TGCGCCAGCAGCCTGGGGGTCAATCAGCCCCAGCATTTT. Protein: CASSLGVNQPQHF.

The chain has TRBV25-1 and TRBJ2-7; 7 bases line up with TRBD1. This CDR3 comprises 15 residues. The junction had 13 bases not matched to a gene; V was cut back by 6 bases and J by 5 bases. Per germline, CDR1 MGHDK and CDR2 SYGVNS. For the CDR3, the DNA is TGTGCCAGCAGCTTCGTGGGACAGTTCTTGGACGAGCAGTACTTC. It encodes CASSFVGQFLDEQYF.

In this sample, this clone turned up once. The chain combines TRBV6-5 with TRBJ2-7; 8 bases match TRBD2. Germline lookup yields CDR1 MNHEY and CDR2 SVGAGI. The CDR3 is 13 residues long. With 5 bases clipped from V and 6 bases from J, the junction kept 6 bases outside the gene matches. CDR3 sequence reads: CASSEGLALEQYV. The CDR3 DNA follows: TGTGCCAGCAGTGAAGGACTAGCTCTCGAGCAGTACGTC.